This TCR beta chain was observed in a study of blood T cell repertoires in COVID-19. Study-wide context: COVID-19 samples, acute and convalescent, were from the United States, Italy and Spain. Sources were T cells, B-cell-depleted T cells, or PBMCs; the material itself was cDNA or gDNA.

Deletions cut 1 base from V and 0 bases from J, with 7 bases between. CDR3 length: 15 residues. Germline V gives CDR1 SNHLY, CDR2 FYNNEI. Using immunoSEQ multiplex PCR, the repertoire was profiled, and TCRdb retains in-frame clones only, with some absent. Counted here are approximately 160,000 clones, around four fifths occurring once; the ten biggest clones make up under 15%. This chain links TRBV2 with TRBJ1-5; D may be TRBD1 (5 bases). The sequence was obtained from a man in his 70s who had recovered from COVID-19. Sequencing input: peripheral blood. CDR3 sequence reads: CASSEDRISNQPQHF. DNA of the CDR3: TGTGCCAGCAGTGAAGACAGGATTAGCAATCAGCCCCAGCATTTT. Full variable domain (missing parts from reference TRBV2 and TRBJ1-5): EPEVTQTPSHQVTQMGQEVILRCVPISNHLYFYWYRQILGQKVEFLVSFYNNEISEKSEIFDDQFSVERPDGSNFTLKIRSTKLEDSAMYFCASSEDRISNQPQHFGDGTRLSIL.